The 18 T cell receptor beta chains in this list originate from one sample, sequenced in a study of T cells after yellow fever vaccination. Using its own MiXCR run on the 5' RACE reads, TCRdb lists one record per CDR3 protein. Among about 310,000 distinct CDR3 sequences, approximately 3.8% were seen once, and the ten largest hold around 20%. Sample: PBMCs, taken on the day of the yellow fever booster vaccination. These receptor sequences come from a man younger than 30 who received the YFV17D yellow fever vaccine.

This chain links TRBV12-3 or TRBV12-4 with TRBJ1-4; D remains ambiguous. The ends were cut back, 3 bases at V and 8 bases at J, with 13 bases in the middle. This CDR3 region has 14 residues. CDR3: CASSLGRFREKLFF. In nucleotides, the CDR3 is TGTGCCAGCAGTTTGGGTCGATTTCGCGAAAAACTGTTTTTT.

This clonotype has only a few counts. This CDR3 reads CASSLWSVGEGYSPLHF. The CDR3 nucleotides are TGTGCCAGCAGCTTATGGAGTGTTGGCGAGGGGTACTCACCCCTCCACTTT. The V call is TRBV7-2, the J call TRBJ1-6, with D possibly TRBD1 on 5 matching bases. The length of the CDR3 is 17 residues. V lost 2 bases to trimming and J lost 10 bases, with 21 bases between them. The germline gives CDR1 SGHTA, CDR2 FQGNSA.

The chain carries TRBV12-3 or TRBV12-4 and TRBJ2-1; TRBD2 aligns across 12 bases. This CDR3 comprises 14 residues. Trimming took 4 bases from V and 9 from J; bases not matched to a gene: 4. CDR3 nucleotide sequence: TGTGCCAGCAGTTGGCTAGCGGGGGGGCTTGAGCAGTTCTTC. Its translation is CASSWLAGGLEQFF.

This clonotype showed up just a few times. The V and J genes are TRBV7-8 and TRBJ2-7; tentative D call: TRBD1 (6 bases). The length of the CDR3 is 14 residues. From germline, CDR1 is SGHVS and CDR2 FQNEAQ. Trimming cost V 1 base and J 3 bases, with 10 bases left between them. The CDR3 DNA reads TGTGCCAGCAGCTTAGAGGTACAGGGCTACGAGCAGTACGTC. It codes for CASSLEVQGYEQYV.

This clonotype came up a few times. CDR3 region: CASSPTPMGGQGQETQYF. CDR3 nucleotide sequence: TGTGCCAGCTCACCGACTCCGATGGGGGGACAGGGGCAAGAGACCCAGTACTTC. The chain combines TRBV18 with TRBJ2-5; the match to TRBD1 covers 10 bases. This CDR3 contains 18 residues. CDR1 and CDR2 (germline): KGHSH, LQKENI. V gave up 3 bases and J gave up 2 bases; unmatched junction bases: 12.

In its sample, this clonotype was seen many times. The V call is TRBV25-1, the J call TRBJ2-5, with D unclear. Germline V gene lookup returns CDR1 MGHDK and CDR2 SYGVNS. The CDR3 is 16 amino acids. Trimming cost V 6 bases and J 9 bases, with 26 bases left between them. The CDR3 nucleotides read TGTGCCAGCAGGGCCTCGACGGGTCGTTTTTCTGGGGCCCAGTACTTC. Protein: CASRASTGRFSGAQYF.

The chain has TRBV11-2 and TRBJ2-7; D not certain. V was pared by 2 bases and J by 5 bases, with 10 bases between. The germline V gene encodes CDR1 SGHAT and CDR2 FQNNGV. This CDR3 comprises 13 residues. CDR3: CASSLTPGHEQYV. CDR3 nucleotide sequence: TGTGCCAGCAGCTTAACTCCAGGCCACGAGCAGTACGTC.

This clonotype was picked up many times. The CDR3 here is CAVSRQGGNQPQHF. In DNA, the CDR3 is TGTGCCGTCTCTAGACAGGGCGGCAATCAGCCCCAGCATTTT. V gene TRBV10-3 combines with J gene TRBJ1-5, with 7 bases matching TRBD1. The length of the CDR3 is 14 residues. V shed 11 bases and J 2 bases; nucleotides not matched to a gene: 9. The germline V gene has CDR1 ENHRY and CDR2 SYGVKD.

The J gene is TRBJ1-2, the V gene TRBV25-1, with TRBD1 matching 10 bases. Germline V lookup: CDR1 MGHDK, CDR2 SYGVNS. The trim removed 1 base at V and 1 base at J, leaving 3 bases unmatched. This CDR3 region has 16 residues. The chain's CDR3 is CASSESGTGDNYGYTF. In DNA form, the CDR3 reads TGTGCCAGCAGTGAATCGGGGACAGGGGATAACTATGGCTACACCTTC.

This clonotype ranks as medium-sized (0.01 to 0.1%). The J gene is TRBJ2-3, the V gene TRBV20-1; 8 bases are a match to TRBD1. V shed 5 bases and J 6 bases; nucleotides not matched to a gene: 7. Per the germline V gene, CDR1 is DFQATT and CDR2 is SNEGSKA (reference sequence). The CDR3 covers 13 residues. The CDR3 spells CSAPDRGLDTQYF. CDR3 DNA sequence: TGCAGTGCTCCCGACAGGGGACTGGATACGCAGTATTTT.

V is TRBV7-2 and J is TRBJ2-3; D is ambiguous. The CDR3 totals 13 residues. The germline V gene has CDR1 SGHTA and CDR2 FQGNSA. V dropped 1 base and J dropped 5 bases, with 7 bases sitting between them. CDR3 loop: CASSLDWLDTQYF. CDR3 bases: TGTGCCAGCAGCTTAGACTGGTTAGATACGCAGTATTTT.

J is TRBJ2-5 and V is TRBV5-4; the D gene is possibly TRBD2 (6 bases). Between the trimmed V and J ends, which lost 1 base and 2 bases, there was a span of 9 bases. The CDR3 loop spans 14 amino acids. The germline CDR1 and CDR2 sequences are SGHNT and YYREEE (reference sequence). CDR3 in amino acids: CASSLPGLQETQYF. CDR3 nucleotides: TGTGCCAGCAGCTTGCCGGGACTGCAAGAGACCCAGTACTTC.

This clonotype was observed many times. The chain combines TRBV5-5 with TRBJ2-7; D ambiguous. Germline V gene data show CDR1 as SGHKS and CDR2 as YYEKEE (reference sequence). With 2 bases removed from V and 5 bases from J, the gap between germline ends came to 11 bases. This CDR3 is 13 amino acids long. The CDR3 reads CASSFSFRDEQYF. The CDR3, as DNA: TGTGCCAGCAGCTTCTCCTTTAGGGACGAGCAGTACTTC.

In its sample, this clonotype was seen many times. The V call is TRBV5-1, the J call TRBJ2-7; D is perhaps TRBD1 (6 bases). This CDR3 spans 15 amino acids. V was clipped by 2 bases and J by 6 bases, with 18 bases between them. Germline CDR1 SGHRS, CDR2 YFSETQ. The CDR3 protein is CASSLGGQQPGEQYF. In DNA, the CDR3 is TGCGCCAGCAGCTTAGGCGGACAGCAGCCGGGCGAGCAGTACTTC.

The chain has TRBV20-1 and TRBJ2-2; D possibly matches TRBD1 or TRBD2 (5 bases each). Germline V gives CDR1 DFQATT, CDR2 SNEGSKA (reference sequence). The CDR3 has 15 amino acids. V was trimmed by 0 bases and J by 4 bases, leaving 12 bases between them. The CDR3 bases are TGCAGTGCTAGAGATCCCCGGGGCCGCACCGGGGAGCTGTTTTTT. Translation gives CSARDPRGRTGELFF.

This clonotype was observed a handful of times. The chain is built from TRBV6-5 and TRBJ2-3, with 14 positions matching TRBD2. Germline V CDR1 and CDR2: MNHEY, SVGAGI. The CDR3 runs to 16 residues. V trimming: 5 bases; J trimming: 4 bases; junction bases outside the gene matches: 5. CDR3: CASSRGTSGGADTQYF. Here the CDR3 DNA reads TGTGCCAGCAGTCGGGGGACTAGCGGGGGTGCAGATACGCAGTATTTT.

There are a few counts of this clonotype. The chain is built from TRBV11-1 and TRBJ2-1; D may match TRBD1 or TRBD2 (5 bases each). The CDR3 runs 15 residues. V was trimmed by 6 bases and J by 5 bases, leaving 17 bases between them. CDR1 is SGHAT, CDR2 FQDESV, per germline (reference sequence). The chain's CDR3 is CASSHGTSSHNEQFF. The CDR3 DNA is TGTGCCAGCAGTCACGGGACCAGTAGTCACAATGAGCAGTTCTTC.

This clonotype was counted at least ten times. The V and J genes are TRBV27 and TRBJ2-7; TRBD1 might be the D (6 bases). Germline V CDR1 and CDR2: MNHEY, SMNVEV (reference sequence). The CDR3 runs 13 residues. Trimming left V 3 bases short and J 5 bases short, with 11 bases between. CDR3 in DNA: TGTGCCAGCAGTTTTTGGCAGGGGCACGAGCAGTACTTC. It encodes CASSFWQGHEQYF.